In this sample, the clone carrying this T cell receptor beta chain turned up a few times. Antigen specificity is unknown. Single viable CD3+CD4+CD8-CD45RO+ cells were sorted as the memory CD4+ T cells. Under the authors' procedure: Out-of-frame sequences were removed, leaving 2 million or so distinct TCRbeta sequences. Clones were sequenced by immunoSEQ multiplex PCR, and TCRdb holds only the in-frame ones, with some missing. D and trimming come from the DNA, and the V and J calls and clone size come from that table. Of approximately 44,000 clones listed, 76% are singletons. The data originate from a study of memory CD4+ T cells and cytomegalovirus serostatus. General observations from the study: About two fifths of the roughly 160 known CMV-associated TCRbeta sequences appeared in CD4+ memory.

This receptor was obtained from an adult in good health and CMV-seronegative. Material: memory CD4+ T cells from blood.

Here the CDR3 reads CAWSSLSQGAGEKLFF. Here the CDR3 DNA reads TGTGCCTGGAGTTCGCTATCTCAGGGGGCAGGGGAAAAACTGTTTTTT. The chain employs TRBV30 and TRBJ1-4; 8 bases line up with TRBD1. This CDR3 spans 16 amino acids. Germline V gives CDR1 GTSNPN, CDR2 SVGIG (reference sequence). V shed 2 bases and J 8 bases; nucleotides not matched to a gene: 13.